One sample yielded the 20 T cell receptor beta chains listed below, sequenced in a study of radiation and T cells in renal cell carcinoma. As for time point: blood 2 weeks post-SBRT. Sample treatment: 15 Gy SBRT to primary tumor, nephrectomy 4 weeks later. TCRdb keeps only in-frame clones here, not all; method: immunoSEQ multiplex PCR. The sample includes just over 150,000 clones, roughly 87% seen only once; the top ten take approximately 13%. The sequencing here drew on blood, taken from a patient whose treatment included radiotherapy and nephrectomy. Receptors originate from a woman between 45 and 65 years old with renal cell carcinoma.

This clone was detected once. The gene calls are TRBV27 and TRBJ2-7, with 7 bases aligning to TRBD1. The CDR3 is 14 residues long. V lost 3 bases, J lost 0 bases, and 2 bases stayed unmatched. CDR1 and CDR2 (germline): MNHEY, SMNVEV (reference sequence). CDR3 nucleotide sequence: TGTGCCAGCAGTTTGACAGGGAACTCCTACGAGCAGTACTTC. Translated: CASSLTGNSYEQYF.

The V and J genes are TRBV6-5 and TRBJ1-1, with D tentatively TRBD1 (6 bases). The CDR3 runs 14 residues. Germline V gives CDR1 MNHEY, CDR2 SVGAGI. Trimming left V 6 bases short and J 1 base short, with 12 bases between. CDR3 protein: CASSEWGPNTEAFF. CDR3 nucleotides: TGTGCCAGCAGCGAGTGGGGGCCGAACACTGAAGCTTTCTTT.

The V call is TRBV5-6, the J call TRBJ2-5; no reliable D call. The CDR3 has 13 residues. Per the germline V gene, CDR1 is SGHDT and CDR2 is YYEEEE. Trimming stripped 1 base from V and 1 base from J, with 5 bases between. The CDR3 nucleotides are TGTGCCAGCAGCTTGTCCGGCCAAGAGACCCAGTACTTC. Translation gives CASSLSGQETQYF.

This chain uses TRBV7-2 with TRBJ2-1; TRBD2 matches at 16 bases. The ends lost 4 bases at V and 4 bases at J; junction bases unmatched: 4. This CDR3 is built from 17 residues. Germline lookup yields CDR1 SGHTA and CDR2 FQGNSA. The CDR3 DNA follows: TGTGCCAGCAGCTCCTCGGGACTAGCGGGGGGGTACAATGAGCAGTTCTTC. Its protein is CASSSSGLAGGYNEQFF.

The chain has TRBV7-8 and TRBJ1-1; D gene uncertain. V gave up 5 bases and J gave up 3 bases, with 10 bases separating them. The germline V gene encodes CDR1 SGHVS and CDR2 FQNEAQ. CDR3 size: 13 residues. CDR3 residues: CASSNRWDTEAFF. CDR3 nucleotides: TGTGCCAGCAGCAATCGTTGGGACACTGAAGCTTTCTTT.

This chain uses TRBV5-6 with TRBJ2-1; D gene ambiguous. The CDR3 covers 12 residues. Looked up from germline, CDR1 is SGHDT and CDR2 is YYEEEE. V was clipped by 2 bases and J by 10 bases, with 10 bases between them. The CDR3 reads CASSFYQWEQFF. The CDR3 DNA reads as TGTGCCAGCAGCTTTTACCAGTGGGAGCAGTTCTTC.

The CDR3: CATSRAGRGNTEAFF. The CDR3 coding sequence is TGTGCCACCAGCAGAGCTGGCCGGGGGAACACTGAAGCTTTCTTT. The chain links TRBV15 to TRBJ1-1; no definite D call. This CDR3 comprises 15 residues. Trimming took 1 base from V and 1 from J, leaving 10 bases between them. The germline gives CDR1 LNHNV, CDR2 YYDKDF (reference sequence).

J is TRBJ2-7 and V is TRBV4-3; 8 nucleotides line up with TRBD2. The V gene end was trimmed by 1 base and the J gene end by 4 bases; junction bases not matched to a gene: 6. The CDR3 sequence is 15 residues long. The germline V gene encodes CDR1 LGHNA and CDR2 YSLEER. CDR3 loop: CASSQGRGVWYEQYF. CDR3 nucleotide sequence: TGCGCCAGCAGCCAAGGGCGGGGGGTCTGGTACGAGCAGTACTTC.

The chain has TRBV5-6 and TRBJ1-3; 9 nucleotides agree with TRBD1. Germline V gives CDR1 SGHDT, CDR2 YYEEEE. Trimming at V came to 4 bases and at J to 10 bases, leaving 6 bases not matched to a gene. The CDR3 runs to 13 residues. The CDR3 sequence is CASSGDRDGTIYF. The CDR3 bases are TGTGCCAGCAGCGGGGACAGGGACGGGACCATATATTTT.

The chain couples TRBV5-1 to TRBJ2-2, with D unclear. CDR1 is SGHRS and CDR2 is YFSETQ in the germline V gene. V gave up 0 bases and J gave up 0 bases, with 6 bases separating them. This CDR3 comprises 15 residues. CDR3 sequence (DNA): TGCGCCAGCAGCTTGGGGGCCACGAACACCGGGGAGCTGTTTTTT. Amino acid sequence: CASSLGATNTGELFF.

The chain links TRBV7-3 to TRBJ2-2; 9 bases fit TRBD1. CDR3 length: 16 amino acids. The V and J ends lost 4 bases and 3 bases, in that order; junction bases with no gene match: 6. Germline assignment: CDR1 SGHTA and CDR2 FQGTGA. In DNA form, the CDR3 reads TGTGCCAGCAGCTATAACAGGGGGCGTCACACCGGGGAGCTGTTTTTT. It is translated as CASSYNRGRHTGELFF.

CDR3 protein: CASSLIGQGENIQYF. DNA for the CDR3: TGTGCCAGCAGTTTAATAGGACAGGGAGAAAACATTCAGTACTTC. The chain uses TRBV27 and TRBJ2-4, with TRBD1 matching over 8 bases. Germline V CDR1 and CDR2: MNHEY, SMNVEV (reference sequence). The CDR3 length is 15 residues. V was clipped by 2 bases and J by 5 bases; unmatched bases: 5.

This clone has a handful of counts. The chain joins TRBV7-9 to TRBJ1-1; D remains ambiguous. Per the germline V gene, CDR1 is SEHNR and CDR2 is FQNEAQ (reference sequence). The CDR3 length is 14 residues. V lost 5 bases, J lost 5 bases, and 15 bases lay in between. The CDR3: CASSPPGVGTEAFF. CDR3 DNA: TGTGCCAGCAGCCCACCGGGAGTAGGAACTGAAGCTTTCTTT.

This rearrangement joins TRBV7-9 to TRBJ2-7; 10 bases match TRBD1. This CDR3 comprises 15 residues. The V gene's germline CDR1 is SEHNR and CDR2 FQNEAQ (reference sequence). Unmatched junction bases numbered 3, after V lost 3 bases and J lost 1 base. The CDR3 region is CASSFGTGDSYEQYF. In DNA form, the CDR3 reads TGTGCCAGCAGCTTTGGGACAGGGGATTCCTACGAGCAGTACTTC.

This clone was observed a few times. The V and J genes are TRBV10-1 and TRBJ2-2, with D possibly matching TRBD2 (7 bases). Trimming removed 2 bases from V and 3 bases from J, with 13 bases in between. The V gene's germline CDR1 is WNHNN and CDR2 SYGVQD (reference sequence). This CDR3 comprises 16 residues. This chain's CDR3 is CASSENAGAYTGELFF. The CDR3 bases are TGCGCCAGCAGTGAGAACGCGGGGGCTTACACCGGGGAGCTGTTTTTT.

A single count supports this clone. The V call is TRBV18, the J call TRBJ2-5; D remains unclear. Germline CDR1 KGHSH, CDR2 LQKENI. Trimming removed 1 base from V and 4 bases from J, with 4 bases in between. This CDR3 spans 12 amino acids. CDR3 amino acids: CASSPLGETQYF. CDR3 DNA: TGTGCCAGCTCACCACTTGGAGAGACCCAGTACTTC.

The chain carries TRBV7-9 and TRBJ1-2; no reliable D call. The CDR3 contains 12 residues. Germline-derived CDR1 and CDR2 are SEHNR and FQNEAQ (reference sequence). Trimming removed 1 base at V and 8 bases at J, with 8 bases between. This CDR3 is CASSLENGGYTF. DNA of the CDR3: TGTGCCAGCAGCTTAGAAAATGGGGGCTACACCTTC.

This clone was detected many times. This chain links TRBV7-2 with TRBJ2-7; D remains ambiguous. CDR1 is SGHTA, CDR2 FQGNSA, per germline. Trimming took off 2 bases at V and 6 bases at J, with 5 bases between the two ends. This CDR3 region has 11 residues. CDR3 in DNA: TGTGCCAGCAGCTTAAGTACCGAGCAGTACTTC. It specifies CASSLSTEQYF.

The chain employs TRBV27 and TRBJ1-6, with 8 positions matching TRBD1. The ends lost 5 bases at V and 9 bases at J; junction bases unmatched: 9. The CDR3 runs to 15 residues. Germline-derived CDR1 and CDR2 are MNHEY and SMNVEV (reference sequence). DNA of the CDR3: TGTGCCAGCAGTCCGGACAGGGCGGGTTTTTCACCCCTCCACTTT. This codes for CASSPDRAGFSPLHF.

This clone was seen repeatedly, ten times or more. This chain links TRBV7-9 with TRBJ2-7; D might be TRBD2 (6 bases). This CDR3 comprises 14 residues. Trimming took off 6 bases at V and 5 bases at J, with 17 bases between the two ends. From germline, CDR1 is SEHNR and CDR2 FQNEAQ (reference sequence). The CDR3 DNA reads as TGTGCCAGCAGGGCCGGGACTGGCGGGGACGAGCAGTACTTC. Residues: CASRAGTGGDEQYF.